The entry that follows covers one T cell receptor (beta chain) sequence. Its recognized antigen is unknown. The record has no base qualities; no much larger clone is one base away. V and J are trimmed by 0 bases and 2 bases, and the gene matches miss 6 bases of the junction. CDR1 and CDR2 (SGHDT, YYEEEE) derive from the germline V gene. Its CDR3 holds 17 amino acids, cysteine through phenylalanine. Here the CDR3 DNA is all that survives: 51 bases in frame from base 1. RNA was extracted using the RNeasy kit, and roughly 0.5 to 1 microgram was reverse transcribed with random hexamers. TCR beta CDR3 regions were amplified with the immunoSEQ multiplex PCR assay covering 54 Vbeta and 13 Jbeta segments. To correct PCR amplification bias, a synthetic template baseline was used for both primer optimization and computational correction. From the authors' description of their analysis: Reads were assigned to V, D and J genes according to IMGT and analyzed in immunoSEQ Analyzer, with only productive sequences retained. Clonality was computed as one minus Shannon entropy normalized by log2 of the number of productive unique sequences. For each patient and control, public and private clones were evaluated within the 100 most prevalent clones. Clones were defined as Susac-specific when absent from the healthy and MS cohorts, from about 1,100 published viral clones and from other ImmuneACCESS disease sequences. TCRdb reanalyzed the raw reads on its own, using fastp at Q25 for trimming and MiXCR for clone calling, and kept in-frame beta chains. Duplicate CDR3 protein sequences are folded into a single record with the most common DNA and genes. V and J calls and clone size were set by TCRdb, not the authors. The sample yields around 80,000 distinct CDR3 sequences; about 96% were counted once. The biggest ten clones account for approximately 0.42% of the sample.

The sample originates from a study of CD8 T cells in Susac syndrome (dated 2019 in TCRdb). In the study overall: Among the sequenced Susac syndrome patients, five or six had clinically active disease and fewer than ten were in clinical remission. Susac syndrome patients were therapy-naive, on corticosteroids (some also receiving IVIg), or on IVIg alone at blood withdrawal. The study used repertoire sequencing to test whether antigen drove CD8+ T cell activation and differentiation in Susac syndrome. Clonality of the CD8+ T cell repertoire was compared between about a dozen healthy donors, roughly 14 Susac syndrome patients and roughly 16 multiple sclerosis patients. Results the study describes overall, beyond this receptor: Clonal expansion was seen in Susac syndrome CD8+ repertoires, peaking in CD8+ TEMRA cells and being greater in clinically active patients than in remitting ones. Looking at Susac-specific public clones, the researchers identified 15 to 20 in the total CD8+ repertoire and roughly 5 in the CD8+ TEMRA repertoire. The number of individuals in the TCR sequencing and HLA analysis was recognized as being relatively small.

Peripheral blood CD8+ and CD4+ T cells from healthy donors, Susac syndrome patients and multiple sclerosis patients were profiled using high-throughput TCR beta sequencing. The Susac syndrome patients fulfilled recently defined diagnostic criteria for either definite or probable disease. CD8+ TEMRA cells were enriched by FACS, while bulk CD8+ and CD4+ T cells were purified by magnetic negative isolation. Blood was collected in EDTA tubes and processed within 24 hours, with PBMCs isolated through density gradient centrifugation. PBMCs intended for TCR sequencing were cryopreserved in liquid nitrogen and were subsequently thawed in a 37 degrees C water bath. Purity of sorted or isolated CD4+, CD8+ and CD8+ TEMRA cells was at least 90%.

The V and J genes are TRBV5-6 and TRBJ2-5, with TRBD2 matching 11 junction bases. The material sequenced was CD8+ T cells from PBMCs. The sequence came from a human donor with Susac syndrome. The DNA sequence is given as TGTGCCAGCAGCTTGGCCTGGGGACTAGCGGTACAAGAGACCCAGTACTTC. Its translation reads: CASSLAWGLAVQETQYF.